One and the same sample provided the 28 T cell receptor beta chains below, sequenced in a study of OX40 agonist ivuxolimab in advanced cancers. Repertoires were generated with immunoSEQ multiplex PCR, while TCRdb's copy carries only in-frame clones and drops some. The table includes around 50,000 clones, about 81% detected once. This specimen consisted of CD4+ or CD8+ T cells sorted from blood, obtained in a trial of the OX40 agonist ivuxolimab. The source is an adult with an advanced solid tumor such as melanoma, head and neck, liver or kidney cancer.

This chain connects TRBV7-2 to TRBJ1-3; D not certain. V lost 10 bases and J 2 bases, leaving 12 bases between the germline ends. The germline gives CDR1 SGHTA, CDR2 FQGNSA. The CDR3 spans 13 residues. The CDR3: CATGSDAGNTIYF. The CDR3, as DNA: TGTGCCACCGGGTCGGATGCTGGAAACACCATATATTTT.

This chain connects TRBV5-1 to TRBJ1-4, with D unclear. The CDR3 runs 16 residues. V lost 4 bases to trimming and J lost 0 bases, with 13 bases between them. CDR1 and CDR2 (germline): SGHRS, YFSETQ. In nucleotides, the CDR3 is TGCGCCAGCAGCATTGTGGGAGACTCAACTAATGAAAAACTGTTTTTT. It yields the protein CASSIVGDSTNEKLFF.

V usage is TRBV6-6 and J usage is TRBJ2-7; D remains unclear. The germline V gene has CDR1 MNHNY and CDR2 SVGAGI (reference sequence). Trimming shortened V by 6 bases and J by 2 bases, and 17 bases separated the two germline ends. This CDR3 contains 15 residues. CDR3 bases: TGTGCCAGCAGCCCACCCTTAGCCGGGCCCTACGAGCAGTACTTC. This gives the protein CASSPPLAGPYEQYF.

The rearrangement links TRBV9 to TRBJ2-5, with TRBD2 identical over 15 bases. Unmatched junction bases numbered 5, after V lost 4 bases and J lost 4 bases. The CDR3 spans 16 residues. The germline V gene encodes CDR1 SGDLS and CDR2 YYNGEE. The CDR3 DNA is TGTGCCAGCAGCCTGGGGACTAGCGGGGGGTCAGAGACCCAGTACTTC. This translates into CASSLGTSGGSETQYF.

CDR3 nucleotide sequence: TGTGCCAGCAGGGGGACAGGGGGAGTCAAGGGCTACACCTTC. Protein: CASRGTGGVKGYTF. V is TRBV6-5 and J is TRBJ1-2, with 11 bases identical to TRBD1. Trimming removed 6 bases from V and 8 bases from J; junction bases left unmatched: 8. CDR3 length: 14 residues. CDR1 and CDR2 from the germline V gene are MNHEY and SVGAGI.

The chain combines TRBV9 with TRBJ2-1, with 14 bases matching TRBD2. J gave up 13 bases and V 4 bases, and 10 bases lay outside the gene matches. Germline-derived CDR1 and CDR2 are SGDLS and YYNGEE. The CDR3 extends over 15 amino acids. CDR3 nucleotides: TGTGCCAGCAGCCCGAGGACTAGCGGGGGGTTCGCACAGTTCTTC. Translated: CASSPRTSGGFAQFF. The full variable domain, with the rest looked up from reference TRBV9 and TRBJ2-1, is DSGVTQTPKHLITATGQRVTLRCSPRSGDLSVYWYQQSLDQGLQFLIQYYNGEERAKGNILERFSAQQFPDLHSELNLSSLELGDSALYFCASSPRTSGGFAQFFGPGTRLTVL.

This clone was detected only a few times. The chain is built from TRBV2 and TRBJ1-6; weak D call: TRBD1 (6 bases). Germline lookup yields CDR1 SNHLY and CDR2 FYNNEI. V dropped 9 bases and J dropped 6 bases, with 12 bases sitting between them. This CDR3 spans 13 amino acids. The CDR3 DNA reads TGTGCCAGGGCCAGGGGAGGTAATTCACCCCTCCACTTT. It yields the protein CARARGGNSPLHF.

V is TRBV7-4 and J is TRBJ2-3; no clear D. Germline CDR1 and CDR2: SGHVT and SQSDAQ. This CDR3 is 18 amino acids long. V dropped 1 base and J dropped 1 base, with 18 bases sitting between them. CDR3 sequence reads: CASSLVVSSPCGTDTQYF. CDR3 coding DNA: TGTGCCAGCAGCTTAGTAGTGTCCAGCCCATGTGGCACAGATACGCAGTATTTT.

The J gene is TRBJ2-1, the V gene TRBV5-1; D not certain. V shed 2 bases and J shed 5 bases, with 11 bases lying between them. CDR1 is SGHRS, CDR2 YFSETQ, per germline. This CDR3 comprises 14 residues. CDR3 coding DNA: TGCGCCAGCAGCTTAGGACCCATCAACAATGAGCAGTTCTTC. As protein: CASSLGPINNEQFF. The full variable domain, with the rest looked up from reference TRBV5-1 and TRBJ2-1, is KAGVTQTPRYLIKTRGQQVTLSCSPISGHRSVSWYQQTPGQGLQFLFEYFSETQRNKGNFPGRFSGRQFSNSRSEMNVSTLELGDSALYLCASSLGPINNEQFFGPGTRLTVL.

The chain employs TRBV7-2 and TRBJ1-3; unclear D gene. The CDR3 consists of 14 residues. CDR1 is SGHTA, CDR2 FQGNSA, per germline. The V end lost 4 bases, the J end lost 0 bases, and 7 bases lay between the germline ends. The CDR3 coding sequence is TGTGCCAGCAGCTCCCGCACCTCTGGAAACACCATATATTTT. Its translation: CASSSRTSGNTIYF.

The chain recombines TRBV5-8 with TRBJ1-2; the D gene is possibly TRBD1 (5 bases). The CDR3 totals 17 residues. Germline assignment: CDR1 SGHTS and CDR2 YDEGEE. Trimming shortened V by 3 bases and J by 5 bases, and 23 bases separated the two germline ends. The CDR3 DNA reads TGTGCCAGCAGCTCCCCTACCCTGACAGAAAAGGATTATGGCTACACCTTC. Translated: CASSSPTLTEKDYGYTF.

The rearrangement joins TRBV7-9 to TRBJ2-4; D possibly corresponds to TRBD1 (5 bases). There are 15 residues in the CDR3. The germline gives CDR1 SEHNR, CDR2 FQNEAQ (reference sequence). The germline V and J ends were trimmed by 5 bases and 3 bases, with 14 bases remaining between them. Here the CDR3 DNA reads TGTGCCAGCAGCCCCCAAGGGGCAGGCAAAAACATTCAGTACTTC. Its protein is CASSPQGAGKNIQYF. Full variable domain (missing parts from reference TRBV7-9 and TRBJ2-4): DTGVSQNPRHKITKRGQNVTFRCDPISEHNRLYWYRQTLGQGPEFLTYFQNEAQLEKSRLLSDRFSAERPKGSFSTLEIQRTEQGDSAMYLCASSPQGAGKNIQYFGAGTRLSVL.

This clone is termed medium-sized (0.01 to 0.1%). J is TRBJ1-5 and V is TRBV5-1; 8 nucleotides align to TRBD1. V gave up 4 bases and J gave up 6 bases; unmatched junction bases: 6. CDR3 length: 14 amino acids. Germline CDR1 reads SGHRS; CDR2 reads YFSETQ. This chain's CDR3 is CASSETGDGQPQHF. In nucleotides, the CDR3 is TGCGCCAGCAGCGAGACAGGGGACGGTCAGCCCCAGCATTTT.

The chain links TRBV29-1 to TRBJ2-6; D is perhaps TRBD2 (5 bases). The CDR3 spans 15 residues. CDR1 SQVTM and CDR2 ANQGSEA come from the germline V gene. V was clipped by 4 bases and J by 0 bases, with 10 bases between them. This CDR3 reads CSVVRAGSGANVLTF. CDR3 nucleotides: TGCAGCGTTGTGCGGGCGGGCTCTGGGGCCAACGTCCTGACTTTC.

V gene TRBV14 combines with J gene TRBJ2-2; D is possibly TRBD2 (6 bases). Trimming took 4 bases from V and 5 from J, leaving 11 bases between them. Germline-derived CDR1 and CDR2 are SGHDN and FVKESK. The CDR3 contains 14 residues. In nucleotides, the CDR3 is TGTGCCAGCAGCCGGATCGGGGGAACCGGGGAGCTGTTTTTT. It is translated as CASSRIGGTGELFF. Together with reference TRBV14 and TRBJ2-2, the CDR3 gives the full variable domain: EAGVTQFPSHSVIEKGQTVTLRCDPISGHDNLYWYRRVMGKEIKFLLHFVKESKQDESGMPNNRFLAERTGGTYSTLKVQPAELEDSGVYFCASSRIGGTGELFFGEGSRLTVL.

The chain is built from TRBV6-1 and TRBJ2-3, with D possibly matching TRBD2 (6 bases). Germline V gives CDR1 MNHNS, CDR2 SASEGT. V lost 2 bases, J lost 6 bases, and 18 bases lay in between. The CDR3 runs 16 residues. The CDR3 sequence: CASSERASGRLDTQYF. In nucleotides, the CDR3 is TGTGCCAGCAGTGAACGGGCGAGCGGGCGGCTGGATACGCAGTATTTT.

This chain links TRBV6-1 with TRBJ2-5; the D gene is possibly TRBD1 (5 bases). The CDR3 spans 14 residues. Looked up from germline, CDR1 is MNHNS and CDR2 is SASEGT. Trimming cost V 9 bases and J 2 bases, with 16 bases left between them. The CDR3 reads CARVRQSNQETQYF. DNA for the CDR3: TGTGCCAGAGTGAGACAGAGCAATCAAGAGACCCAGTACTTC.

J is TRBJ2-1 and V is TRBV11-1; D is unclear. Germline V gives CDR1 SGHAT, CDR2 FQDESV (reference sequence). The V end was cut by 6 bases, the J end by 5 bases, with 14 bases between. CDR3 length equals 14 residues. Here the CDR3 DNA reads TGTGCCAGCAGTACATTCCCCCAACACAATGAGCAGTTCTTC. Its protein is CASSTFPQHNEQFF.

Note on this clone: Other nucleotide sequences from this sample produce the same CDR3. V gene TRBV2 combines with J gene TRBJ1-5, with D perhaps matching TRBD1 (6 bases). The CDR3 is 13 residues long. The V and J ends lost 9 bases and 3 bases respectively, with 12 bases between them. CDR1 and CDR2 from the germline V gene are SNHLY and FYNNEI. The chain's CDR3 is CASGGQTNQPQHF. The DNA for the CDR3 is TGTGCCAGTGGGGGACAAACCAATCAGCCCCAGCATTTT.

The rearrangement joins TRBV6-1 to TRBJ2-5; D assignment may be TRBD1 or TRBD2 (7 bases each). V lost 2 bases, J lost 5 bases, and 15 bases lay in between. The CDR3 spans 15 residues. The germline V gene has CDR1 MNHNS and CDR2 SASEGT. The CDR3 reads CASSESGTAGETQYF. The CDR3 bases are TGTGCCAGCAGTGAATCCGGGACAGCGGGGGAGACCCAGTACTTC.

The chain couples TRBV6-1 to TRBJ1-2; the D is unclear. The germline CDR1 and CDR2 sequences are MNHNS and SASEGT. The ends were cut back, 6 bases at V and 8 bases at J, with 10 bases in the middle. CDR3 length: 11 amino acids. The CDR3 coding sequence is TGTGCCAGCAGACGGGATGGGGGCTACACCTTC. Its protein is CASRRDGGYTF.

The genes are TRBV21-1 and TRBJ2-2; the listed D gene, TRBD1, was not tested against the DNA. TRBV21-1 has pseudogene status. This CDR3 has 20 amino acids. The chain's CDR3 is CASSKVRGFYHPLDTGELFF. The CDR3 coding sequence is TGTGCCAGCAGCAAAGTGAGGGGGTTCTACCATCCCTTAGACACCGGGGAGCTGTTTTTT.

The chain carries TRBV11-2 and TRBJ2-2, with D maybe TRBD1 (5 bases). The CDR3 covers 14 residues. Trimming removed 6 bases at V and 1 base at J, with 9 bases between. Per germline, CDR1 SGHAT and CDR2 FQNNGV. The CDR3 DNA reads TGTGCCAGCAGTGCAACAGGGAACACCGGGGAGCTGTTTTTT. It codes for CASSATGNTGELFF.

The V and J genes are TRBV28 and TRBJ2-1, with 10 positions matching TRBD2. Per germline, CDR1 MDHEN and CDR2 SYDVKM. CDR3 length: 15 residues. The junction had 8 bases not matched to a gene; V was cut back by 5 bases and J by 7 bases. In DNA, the CDR3 is TGTGCCAGCAGTCCCTGGGCTAGCGGGGGAAATGAGCAGTTCTTC. Protein product: CASSPWASGGNEQFF.

V and J are TRBV7-6 and TRBJ2-7; D is unclear. The length of the CDR3 is 15 residues. V was clipped by 5 bases and J by 1 base, with 15 bases between them. Germline assignment: CDR1 SGHVS and CDR2 FNYEAQ. Here the CDR3 DNA reads TGTGCCAGCAGCCCCCAAGAAAGTGCTTCCTACGAGCAGTACTTC. As protein: CASSPQESASYEQYF.

This chain joins TRBV7-8 and TRBJ1-6; TRBD1 is a possible D gene (6 bases). The germline V and J ends were trimmed by 0 bases and 4 bases, with 7 bases remaining between them. This CDR3 has 15 amino acids. In germline, CDR1 is SGHVS, CDR2 FQNEAQ. CDR3 in amino acids: CASSLAQGYNSPLHF. The CDR3 nucleotides read TGTGCCAGCAGCTTAGCGCAGGGGTATAATTCACCCCTCCACTTT.

This clone was picked up one time. The chain uses TRBV18 and TRBJ2-3; no clear D. The CDR3 totals 16 residues. Trimming cost V 2 bases and J 5 bases, with 17 bases left between them. The germline CDR1 and CDR2 sequences are KGHSH and LQKENI. The chain's CDR3 is CASSPNTPDWGDTQYF. The CDR3 nucleotides are TGTGCCAGCTCACCAAATACCCCAGACTGGGGAGATACGCAGTATTTT.

The rearrangement joins TRBV5-1 to TRBJ1-4; TRBD1 matches at 8 bases. The trim removed 1 base at V and 1 base at J, leaving 3 bases unmatched. CDR1 SGHRS and CDR2 YFSETQ come from the germline V gene. This CDR3 is 16 amino acids long. CDR3 bases: TGCGCCAGCAGCTTGACTACAGGGGGAACTAATGAAAAACTGTTTTTT. This encodes CASSLTTGGTNEKLFF.